Listed below are T cell receptor beta chains from one sample, sequenced in a study of control samples from healthy donors and cancer patients. Measured with immunoSEQ multiplex PCR; TCRdb has only the in-frame clones, and not every one. The table lists about 54,000 clones, approximately 95% of them singletons. Sequencing input: blood. These receptors were collected from a woman aged 30 to 39 in good health. Both conserved end residues are part of each CDR3. The order of the fields is clone size, J gene, V gene, D gene, CDR3 length, CDR3 protein, CDR3 DNA. The D gene is left open where the match is weak. Size is stated for part of the rows, as once, few or many counts, or as a class when the clone is expanded.

. TRBJ1-6 TRBV7-8 . 17 CASRGGDEAGANSPLHF TGTGCCAGCAGGGGGGGAGATGAGGCGGGGGCCAATTCACCCCTCCACTTT
. TRBJ2-3 TRBV6-5 . 14 CARTVTDPTDTQYF TGTGCCAGAACAGTTACGGACCCCACAGATACGCAGTATTTT
. TRBJ2-1 TRBV6-2/TRBV6-3 TRBD2 14 CASSYGLGYNEQFF TGTGCCAGCAGTTACGGACTAGGTTACAATGAGCAGTTCTTC
. TRBJ1-4 TRBV20-1 TRBD1 10 CSARDRDRVF TGCAGTGCTAGAGACCGGGACAGGGTTTTT
. TRBJ2-5 TRBV5-6 TRBD2 14 CASSSTSGSETQYF TGTGCCAGCAGCTCTACTAGCGGGAGTGAGACCCAGTACTTC
. TRBJ1-5 TRBV19 . 16 CASSIYDFYSNQPQHF TGTGCCAGTAGTATATACGATTTTTATAGCAATCAGCCCCAGCATTTT
. TRBJ2-2 TRBV7-3 . 14 CASSLSLQTGELFF TGTGCCAGCAGCTTAAGTCTACAGACCGGGGAGCTGTTTTTT
. TRBJ2-5 TRBV3-1/TRBV3-2 . 15 CASSQDPRGQETQYF TGTGCCAGCAGCCAAGACCCCAGGGGACAAGAGACCCAGTACTTC
once TRBJ1-1 TRBV20-1 TRBD1 14 CSASAGTGGTEAFF TGCAGTGCTAGTGCCGGGACAGGGGGCACTGAAGCTTTCTTT
once TRBJ1-1 TRBV21-1 . 14 CASSENRGGIEAFF TGTGCCAGCAGCGAGAACAGGGGTGGGATTGAAGCTTTCTTT
. TRBJ1-3 TRBV18 TRBD1 17 CASSPTGTGGVGNTIYF TGTGCCAGCTCACCGACCGGGACAGGGGGAGTAGGAAACACCATATATTTT
. TRBJ2-7 TRBV29-1 TRBD1 12 CSVVRQGYEQYF TGCAGCGTTGTACGACAGGGTTACGAGCAGTACTTC
. TRBJ1-1 TRBV27 . 14 CASSLIDMNTEAFF TGTGCCAGCAGTTTGATAGATATGAACACTGAAGCTTTCTTT
. TRBJ2-1 TRBV7-9 TRBD2 14 CASTPSGGYNEQFF TGTGCCAGCACCCCAAGCGGGGGTTACAATGAGCAGTTCTTC
. TRBJ2-4 TRBV5-1 TRBD1 14 CASSLVTGINIQYF TGCGCCAGCAGCTTGGTGACAGGGATAAACATTCAGTACTTC
. TRBJ2-1 TRBV7-2 TRBD1 15 CASSFRTGSYNEQFF TGTGCCAGCAGCTTTCGGACAGGCTCCTACAATGAGCAGTTCTTC
. TRBJ2-5 TRBV27 . 13 CASSLWVGETQYF TGTGCCAGCAGTTTATGGGTGGGAGAGACCCAGTACTTC
. TRBJ1-4 TRBV3-1/TRBV3-2 . 14 CARGGGTPNEKLFF TGTGCCCGCGGGGGGGGGACGCCTAATGAAAAACTGTTTTTT
. TRBJ2-1 TRBV15 TRBD2 15 CATREGREGYNEQFF TGTGCCACCAGGGAGGGGAGGGAGGGCTACAATGAGCAGTTCTTC
. TRBJ2-7 TRBV19 TRBD1 14 CASSARQGPYEQYF TGTGCCAGTAGTGCCAGACAGGGCCCCTACGAGCAGTACTTC
. TRBJ1-5 TRBV16 TRBD1 18 CASSQIRLWDRGHQPQHF TGTGCCAGCAGCCAAATCCGTCTCTGGGACAGGGGGCATCAGCCCCAGCATTTT
. TRBJ2-7 TRBV23-1 . 16 CASSQSSALQPYEQYF TGCGCCAGCAGTCAATCTTCTGCACTTCAACCCTACGAGCAGTACTTC
. TRBJ2-3 TRBV27 . 12 CASRRYTDTQYF TGTGCCAGCAGACGATACACAGATACGCAGTATTTT
. TRBJ2-7 TRBV5-1 . 13 CASSFETSYEQYF TGCGCCAGCAGCTTTGAGACCTCCTACGAGCAGTACTTC
. TRBJ2-1 TRBV12-3/TRBV12-4 . 12 CASSLLGNEQFF TGTGCCAGCAGTTTATTGGGTAATGAGCAGTTCTTC
. TRBJ2-1 TRBV3-1/TRBV3-2 . 13 CASSPTREVEQFF TGTGCCAGCAGCCCCACGAGGGAGGTTGAGCAGTTCTTC
. TRBJ2-1 TRBV7-9 . 17 CASSPLSRLSSYNEQFF TGTGCCAGCAGCCCCTTGTCGCGGCTCAGCTCCTACAATGAGCAGTTCTTC
. TRBJ1-2 TRBV29-1 TRBD1 14 CSVEGTGLGYGYTF TGCAGCGTTGAGGGGACAGGGCTCGGTTATGGCTACACCTTC
. TRBJ2-7 TRBV11-2 TRBD2 15 CASSSGLAGVVWQYF TGTGCCAGCAGCTCAGGACTAGCGGGAGTCGTATGGCAGTACTTC
. TRBJ2-1 TRBV7-9 TRBD1 16 CASSGSGTGDHNEQFF TGTGCCAGCAGCGGATCCGGGACAGGGGATCACAATGAGCAGTTCTTC
. TRBJ2-3 TRBV5-4 TRBD2 16 CASSMGTSGITDTQYF TGTGCCAGCAGTATGGGGACTAGCGGGATAACAGATACGCAGTATTTT
. TRBJ2-7 TRBV23-1 . 12 CASISDTYEQYF TGCGCCAGCATTTCGGACACCTACGAGCAGTACTTC
. TRBJ2-3 TRBV5-4 . 14 CASSLDAVTDTQYF TGTGCCAGCAGCTTGGATGCGGTGACAGATACGCAGTATTTT
. TRBJ1-2 TRBV7-2 . 13 CASSTSANYGYTF TGTGCCAGCAGCACCTCGGCTAACTATGGCTACACCTTC
. TRBJ2-3 TRBV29-1 TRBD2 20 CSVVGTRGTSGRASTDTQYF TGCAGCGTTGTCGGGACCAGGGGGACTAGCGGGAGGGCTAGCACAGATACGCAGTATTTT
. TRBJ1-2 TRBV4-1 TRBD1 19 CASSQDMGDRGRMLYGYTF TGCGCCAGCAGCCAAGATATGGGGGACAGGGGACGTATGCTCTATGGCTACACCTTC
. TRBJ1-5 TRBV28 . 22 CASRRSPVAGKVSRYSNQPQHF TGTGCCAGCAGGCGCTCACCCGTAGCGGGTAAGGTATCAAGGTATAGCAATCAGCCCCAGCATTTT
. TRBJ1-3 TRBV15 . 18 CATSRDHEEDFSGNTIYF TGTGCCACCAGCAGAGATCATGAGGAAGACTTCTCTGGAAACACCATATATTTT
. TRBJ1-5 TRBV6-5 TRBD1 13 CASRTGGNQPQHF TGTGCCAGCAGGACAGGGGGCAATCAGCCCCAGCATTTT
. TRBJ1-4 TRBV9 . 16 CASSVGQDSTNEKLFF TGTGCCAGCAGCGTAGGACAGGATTCAACTAATGAAAAACTGTTTTTT
. TRBJ2-1 TRBV9 TRBD2 16 CASSRGRGLADNEQFF TGTGCCAGCAGCCGGGGGAGGGGACTAGCGGACAATGAGCAGTTCTTC
once TRBJ2-7 TRBV3-1/TRBV3-2 TRBD1 15 CASSQGWTGLYEQYF TGTGCCAGCAGCCAAGGATGGACAGGGCTGTACGAGCAGTACTTC
. TRBJ2-2 TRBV6-1 . 13 CASTPRDTGELFF TGTGCCAGCACCCCGAGAGACACCGGGGAGCTGTTTTTT